These 28 T cell receptor beta chains came from one sample sequenced in a study of preoperative IRX-2 immunotherapy in early breast cancer. Using immunoSEQ multiplex PCR, the repertoire was profiled, and TCRdb retains in-frame clones only, with some absent. The profile shows roughly 43,000 clones, approximately 94% of them singletons. Described treatment: preoperative locoregional IRX-2 cytokine immunotherapy. Sequencing was performed on tumor tissue, taken after IRX-2 immunotherapy. These receptors were collected from a human donor with breast cancer.

This chain connects TRBV5-1 to TRBJ2-7; TRBD1 agrees at 10 bases. Germline CDR1 SGHRS, CDR2 YFSETQ. CDR3 size: 18 residues. V dropped 4 bases and J dropped 6; count of bases not matched to a gene: 19. CDR3 coding DNA: TGCGCCAGCAGCCACCGGGACAGGGGCAAAGGGAATGTCTGCGAGCAGTACTTC. This sequence encodes CASSHRDRGKGNVCEQYF.

V usage is TRBV7-3 and J usage is TRBJ2-3; D ambiguous. Germline V gene lookup returns CDR1 SGHTA and CDR2 FQGTGA. CDR3 length equals 13 residues. Trimming left V 3 bases short and J 0 bases short, with 4 bases between. The CDR3 here is CASSFDSTDTQYF. CDR3 nucleotide sequence: TGTGCCAGCAGCTTCGACAGCACAGATACGCAGTATTTT.

The chain links TRBV9 to TRBJ2-3, with TRBD2 matching 13 bases. The ends lost 1 base at V and 1 base at J; junction bases unmatched: 3. The CDR3 covers 17 residues. Germline CDR1 is SGDLS and CDR2 is YYNGEE. CDR3 sequence: CASSVQGTSGGTDTQYF. In nucleotides, the CDR3 is TGTGCCAGCAGCGTACAAGGGACTAGCGGGGGCACAGATACGCAGTATTTT.

In this sample, this clone turned up a few times. The J gene is TRBJ2-7, the V gene TRBV11-2, with no clear D. Germline values: CDR1 SGHAT, CDR2 FQNNGV. Trimming took 4 bases from V and 5 from J, leaving 12 bases between them. The CDR3 extends over 13 amino acids. The DNA for the CDR3 is TGTGCCAGCAGCTCCGAGGATGGGAACGAGCAGTACTTC. This codes for CASSSEDGNEQYF.

The gene calls are TRBV29-1 and TRBJ2-7, with D perhaps matching TRBD1 (7 bases). Germline CDR1 SQVTM, CDR2 ANQGSEA. The germline V and J ends were trimmed by 3 bases and 4 bases, with 19 bases remaining between them. CDR3 length: 15 residues. CDR3 protein: CSVDPTGDRFYEQYF. CDR3 coding DNA: TGCAGCGTTGACCCTACGGGGGACAGATTTTACGAGCAGTACTTC.

The chain has TRBV25-1 and TRBJ2-1; D gene unclear. The germline CDR1 and CDR2 sequences are MGHDK and SYGVNS. The CDR3 has 17 amino acids. V lost 4 bases to trimming and J lost 0 bases, with 16 bases between them. CDR3 amino acids: CASSGLVGQSSYNEQFF. Written as DNA, the CDR3 is TGTGCCAGCAGTGGACTGGTAGGGCAGAGCTCCTACAATGAGCAGTTCTTC.

The genes are TRBV18 and TRBJ1-1; 9 positions match TRBD1. The CDR3 has 15 amino acids. Germline CDR1 KGHSH, CDR2 LQKENI. V trimming: 5 bases; J trimming: 6 bases; junction bases outside the gene matches: 10. CDR3 loop: CASSVGQGTTAEAFF. The CDR3, as DNA: TGTGCCAGCTCAGTGGGACAGGGAACTACGGCTGAAGCTTTCTTT.

J is TRBJ2-3 and V is TRBV10-3; D is unresolved. This CDR3 has 12 residues. Per the germline V gene, CDR1 is ENHRY and CDR2 is SYGVKD. Trimming removed 8 bases from V and 9 bases from J, with 15 bases in between. CDR3 sequence reads: CAIGRNRETQYF. CDR3 in DNA: TGTGCCATCGGCCGGAACCGAGAAACGCAGTATTTT.

The J gene is TRBJ1-1, the V gene TRBV29-1; D might be TRBD1 (6 bases). Germline CDR1 reads SQVTM; CDR2 reads ANQGSEA. Trimming left V 6 bases short and J 3 bases short, with 11 bases between. This CDR3 has 12 residues. The CDR3 DNA sequence: TGCAGCGTCTTCGGACAGCACACTGAAGCTTTCTTT. This gives the protein CSVFGQHTEAFF.

The chain couples TRBV18 to TRBJ1-5; D is ambiguous. V lost 6 bases, J lost 5 bases, and 11 bases lay in between. The CDR3 has 13 residues. The germline V gene encodes CDR1 KGHSH and CDR2 LQKENI. As DNA, the CDR3 is TGTGCCAGCTCGCGGGTCAATGATCAGCCCCAGCATTTT. It encodes CASSRVNDQPQHF.

This chain connects TRBV28 to TRBJ1-2, with D unresolved. The V and J ends lost 6 bases and 4 bases respectively, with 9 bases between them. CDR3 size: 12 residues. Germline V gives CDR1 MDHEN, CDR2 SYDVKM. The CDR3 here is CASSGGFYGYTF. CDR3 DNA sequence: TGTGCCAGCAGCGGAGGGTTCTATGGCTACACCTTC.

The chain carries TRBV7-9 and TRBJ2-1, with D possibly TRBD1 on 6 matching bases. The germline V and J ends were trimmed by 0 bases and 4 bases, with 16 bases remaining between them. The CDR3 extends over 17 amino acids. Per the germline V gene, CDR1 is SEHNR and CDR2 is FQNEAQ (reference sequence). The CDR3 sequence: CASSLALGGVGYNEQFF. The CDR3 coding sequence is TGTGCCAGCAGCTTAGCGCTAGGGGGAGTAGGGTACAATGAGCAGTTCTTC. Filled out from reference TRBV7-9 and TRBJ2-1, the complete variable domain reads DTGVSQNPRHKITKRGQNVTFRCDPISEHNRLYWYRQTLGQGPEFLTYFQNEAQLEKSRLLSDRFSAERPKGSFSTLEIQRTEQGDSAMYLCASSLALGGVGYNEQFFGPGTRLTVL.

The gene calls are TRBV7-2 and TRBJ1-2, with D maybe TRBD1 (6 bases). The germline V gene has CDR1 SGHTA and CDR2 FQGNSA. CDR3 length: 12 residues. Trimming removed 1 base from V and 6 bases from J, with 6 bases in between. This CDR3 is CASSLDRDGYTF. DNA for the CDR3: TGTGCCAGCAGCTTAGACAGGGATGGCTACACCTTC.

J is TRBJ2-7 and V is TRBV28; D remains unclear. V lost 10 bases, J lost 0 bases, and 19 bases lay in between. This CDR3 region has 15 residues. Germline V gives CDR1 MDHEN, CDR2 SYDVKM. CDR3 loop: CATRTALLSSYEQYF. The CDR3 nucleotides are TGTGCCACCAGGACCGCTCTACTAAGCTCCTACGAGCAGTACTTC. Full variable domain (remainder filled in from reference TRBV28 and TRBJ2-7): DVKVTQSSRYLVKRTGEKVFLECVQDMDHENMFWYRQDPGLGLRLIYFSYDVKMKEKGDIPEGYSVSREKKERFSLILESASTNQTSMYLCATRTALLSSYEQYFGPGTRLTVT.

V and J are TRBV19 and TRBJ2-3; D uncertain. Trimming pared 6 bases from V and 5 bases from J, leaving 9 bases between. This CDR3 spans 12 amino acids. Germline assignment: CDR1 LNHDA and CDR2 SQIVND (reference sequence). The DNA for the CDR3 is TGTGCCAGTAGGGCCGGAAGAGATACGCAGTATTTT. Its protein product is CASRAGRDTQYF. Supplemented by reference TRBV19 and TRBJ2-3, the full variable domain reads DGGITQSPKYLFRKEGQNVTLSCEQNLNHDAMYWYRQDPGQGLRLIYYSQIVNDFQKGDIAEGYSVSREKKESFPLTVTSAQKNPTAFYLCASRAGRDTQYFGPGTRLTVL.

The V and J genes are TRBV7-9 and TRBJ1-2, with D maybe TRBD1 (6 bases). The CDR3 length is 16 residues. Germline assignment: CDR1 SEHNR and CDR2 FQNEAQ (reference sequence). V lost 4 bases, J lost 3 bases, and 18 bases lay in between. CDR3 residues: CASSSFWGGSHYGYTF. CDR3 coding DNA: TGTGCCAGCAGCTCCTTCTGGGGGGGCTCGCACTATGGCTACACCTTC.

The CDR3 region is CASSPEPLRGGIDTQYF. The CDR3 DNA follows: TGTGCCAGCAGCCCCGAGCCCCTACGGGGGGGCATAGATACGCAGTATTTT. This chain joins TRBV4-2 and TRBJ2-3, with 8 nucleotides matching TRBD2. Looked up from germline, CDR1 is LGHNA and CDR2 is YNFKEQ. J gave up 5 bases and V 4 bases, and 14 bases lay outside the gene matches. CDR3 length: 17 amino acids.

The chain employs TRBV5-6 and TRBJ2-1, with a weak D call TRBD1 (6 bases). This CDR3 has 13 residues. The germline V gene has CDR1 SGHDT and CDR2 YYEEEE. Trimming pared 4 bases from V and 4 bases from J, leaving 9 bases between. CDR3 DNA: TGTGCCAGCAGCCCCGGGACATACAATGAGCAGTTCTTC. Translation gives CASSPGTYNEQFF.

This chain joins TRBV5-5 and TRBJ1-2; tentatively, D is TRBD1 (5 bases). This CDR3 spans 17 amino acids. From germline, CDR1 is SGHKS and CDR2 YYEKEE (reference sequence). The V end lost 4 bases, the J end lost 4 bases, and 23 bases lay between the germline ends. In nucleotides, the CDR3 is TGTGCCAGCAGCAGGGGAGTCCGGGCTGGGGTTAGCTATGGCTACACCTTC. Its protein product is CASSRGVRAGVSYGYTF.

This clone appeared a single time. V usage is TRBV6-5 and J usage is TRBJ1-4, with 11 bases lining up with TRBD1. The germline V gene has CDR1 MNHEY and CDR2 SVGAGI. This CDR3 is built from 14 residues. Losses at the gene ends were 6 bases for V and 7 bases for J; bases not matched to a gene: 4. The DNA of the CDR3 is TGTGCCAGCAGCTGGGGGACAGGGGGTGAAAAACTGTTTTTT. Its protein is CASSWGTGGEKLFF.

This clone was counted once. The rearrangement uses TRBV30 and TRBJ1-6; tentative D call: TRBD1 (5 bases). The germline gives CDR1 GTSNPN, CDR2 SVGIG (reference sequence). Trimming removed 5 bases from V and 7 bases from J, with 12 bases in between. The CDR3 is 13 residues long. This CDR3 reads CAWSAGLNSPLHF. CDR3 DNA: TGTGCCTGGTCCGCAGGGTTAAATTCACCCCTCCACTTT.

The V and J genes are TRBV7-3 and TRBJ2-2; D is undetermined. The CDR3 length is 12 residues. Germline loops: CDR1 SGHTA, CDR2 FQGTGA. V gave up 4 bases and J gave up 7 bases, with 7 bases separating them. DNA for the CDR3: TGTGCCAGCAGCTCTCGAAACGGGGAGCTGTTTTTT. Protein product: CASSSRNGELFF.

The chain uses TRBV7-2 and TRBJ2-7, with D possibly TRBD2 on 6 matching bases. Germline V gene sequence: CDR1 SGHTA, CDR2 FQGNSA. The CDR3 has 15 residues. Between the trimmed V and J ends, which lost 1 base and 3 bases, there was a span of 13 bases. The CDR3 DNA sequence: TGTGCCAGCAGCTTAGAGCTAGCGTTGGGCTACGAGCAGTACTTC. It specifies CASSLELALGYEQYF. Full variable domain (rest looked up from reference TRBV7-2 and TRBJ2-7): GAGVSQSPSNKVTEKGKDVELRCDPISGHTALYWYRQSLGQGLEFLIYFQGNSAPDKSGLPSDRFSAERTGGSVSTLTIQRTQQEDSAVYLCASSLELALGYEQYFGPGTRLTVT.

V and J are TRBV6-5 and TRBJ2-2; 7 nucleotides line up with TRBD2. Germline V gene sequence: CDR1 MNHEY, CDR2 SVGAGI. This CDR3 is built from 15 residues. V lost 6 bases to trimming and J lost 0 bases; unmatched junction nucleotides: 4. Here the CDR3 DNA reads TGTGCCAGCAGAGCCGGACTAGCGAACACCGGGGAGCTGTTTTTT. Protein: CASRAGLANTGELFF.

The chain recombines TRBV11-2 with TRBJ2-5, with D hard to call. Germline CDR1 reads SGHAT; CDR2 reads FQNNGV. V gave up 5 bases and J gave up 3 bases, with 13 bases separating them. CDR3 length equals 14 residues. CDR3 in DNA: TGTGCCAGCAGCCTGACGGCATCAGAAGAGACCCAGTACTTC. This sequence encodes CASSLTASEETQYF.

The genes are TRBV18 and TRBJ2-1; TRBD2 might be the D (5 bases). The length of the CDR3 is 13 residues. The germline V and J ends were trimmed by 3 bases and 10 bases, with 13 bases remaining between them. Germline V gene lookup returns CDR1 KGHSH and CDR2 LQKENI. CDR3 loop: CASSPSRGPEQFF. CDR3 in DNA: TGTGCCAGCTCACCTTCTAGAGGGCCCGAGCAGTTCTTC.

The chain has TRBV6-6 and TRBJ2-4; D not certain. V gave up 5 bases and J gave up 0 bases, with 5 bases separating them. Germline V gives CDR1 MNHNY, CDR2 SVGAGI (reference sequence). CDR3 length: 13 residues. CDR3 amino acids: CASSSSAKNIQYF. For the CDR3, the DNA is TGTGCCAGCAGTAGCTCAGCCAAAAACATTCAGTACTTC.

The chain carries TRBV18 and TRBJ1-1; weak D call: TRBD1 (6 bases). The CDR3 consists of 14 residues. V lost 5 bases and J lost 0, with 10 bases in between. Germline-derived CDR1 and CDR2 are KGHSH and LQKENI. The CDR3 DNA reads as TGTGCCAGCTCAGGGGACAACCTGAACACTGAAGCTTTCTTT. Its translation: CASSGDNLNTEAFF.